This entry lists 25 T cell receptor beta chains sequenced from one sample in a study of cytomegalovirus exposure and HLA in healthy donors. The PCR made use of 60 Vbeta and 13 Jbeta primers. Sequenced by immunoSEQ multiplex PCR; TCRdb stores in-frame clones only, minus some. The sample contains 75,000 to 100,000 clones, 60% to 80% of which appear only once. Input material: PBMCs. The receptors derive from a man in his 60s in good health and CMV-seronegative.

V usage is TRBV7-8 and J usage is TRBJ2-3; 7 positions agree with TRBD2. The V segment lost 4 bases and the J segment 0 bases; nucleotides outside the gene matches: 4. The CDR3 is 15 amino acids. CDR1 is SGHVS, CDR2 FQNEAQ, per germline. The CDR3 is CASSSGRVSTDTQYF. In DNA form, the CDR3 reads TGTGCCAGCAGCTCGGGGAGGGTGAGCACAGATACGCAGTATTTT. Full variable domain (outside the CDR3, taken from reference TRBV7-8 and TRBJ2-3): GAGVSQSPRYKVAKRGQDVALRCDPISGHVSLFWYQQALGQGPEFLTYFQNEAQLDKSGLPSDRFFAERPEGSVSTLKIQRTQQEDSAVYLCASSSGRVSTDTQYFGPGTRLTVL.

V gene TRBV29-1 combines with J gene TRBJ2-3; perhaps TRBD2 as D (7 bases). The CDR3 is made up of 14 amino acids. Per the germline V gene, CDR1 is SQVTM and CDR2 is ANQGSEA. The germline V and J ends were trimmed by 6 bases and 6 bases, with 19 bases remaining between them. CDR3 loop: CSVTPGQAGDTQYF. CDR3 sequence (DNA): TGCAGCGTCACTCCGGGACAAGCGGGGGATACGCAGTATTTT.

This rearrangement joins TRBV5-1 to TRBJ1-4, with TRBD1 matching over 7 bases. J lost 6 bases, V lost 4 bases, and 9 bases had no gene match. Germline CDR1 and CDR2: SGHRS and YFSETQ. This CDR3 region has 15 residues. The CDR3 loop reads CASSGTGDSYEKLFF. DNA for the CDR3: TGCGCCAGCAGCGGAACAGGGGACAGTTATGAAAAACTGTTTTTT.

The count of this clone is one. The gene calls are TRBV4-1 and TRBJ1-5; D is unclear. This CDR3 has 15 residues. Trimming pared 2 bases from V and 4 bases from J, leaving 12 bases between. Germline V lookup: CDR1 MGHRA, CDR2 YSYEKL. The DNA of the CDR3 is TGCGCCAGCAGCCAATTAATTTCCGGGAATCAGCCCCAGCATTTT. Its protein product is CASSQLISGNQPQHF.

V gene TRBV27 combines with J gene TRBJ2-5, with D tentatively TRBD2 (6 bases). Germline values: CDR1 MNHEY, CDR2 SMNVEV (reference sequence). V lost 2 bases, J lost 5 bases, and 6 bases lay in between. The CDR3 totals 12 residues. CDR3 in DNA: TGTGCCAGCAGTTTACGGGGGGAGACCCAGTACTTC. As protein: CASSLRGETQYF.

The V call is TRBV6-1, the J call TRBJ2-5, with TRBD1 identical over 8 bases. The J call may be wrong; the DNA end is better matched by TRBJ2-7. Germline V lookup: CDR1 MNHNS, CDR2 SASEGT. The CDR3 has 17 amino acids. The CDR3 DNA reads TGTGCCAGCAGTGAAACCCCAGGGGGCTCCAATACCTACGAGCAGTACTTC. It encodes CASSETPGGSNTYEQYF.

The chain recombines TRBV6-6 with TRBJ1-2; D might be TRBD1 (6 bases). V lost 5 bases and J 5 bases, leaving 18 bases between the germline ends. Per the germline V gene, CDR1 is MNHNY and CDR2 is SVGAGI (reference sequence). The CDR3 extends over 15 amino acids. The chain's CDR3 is CASSNRDTRQYGYTF. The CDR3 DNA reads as TGTGCCAGCAGTAACCGGGACACCCGTCAGTATGGCTACACCTTC.

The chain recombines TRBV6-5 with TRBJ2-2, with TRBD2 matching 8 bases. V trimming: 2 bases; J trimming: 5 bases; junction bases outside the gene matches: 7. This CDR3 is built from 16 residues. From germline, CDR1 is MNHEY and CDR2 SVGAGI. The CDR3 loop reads CASSYERELKTGELFF. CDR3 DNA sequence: TGTGCCAGCAGTTACGAGCGGGAGCTCAAAACCGGGGAGCTGTTTTTT.

CDR3 loop: CASSLATQGYEQYF. CDR3 in DNA: TGTGCCAGCAGCTTAGCGACACAGGGATACGAGCAGTACTTC. The rearrangement joins TRBV7-6 to TRBJ2-7, with a weak D call TRBD1 (6 bases). Trimming took 0 bases from V and 4 from J, leaving 10 bases between them. The CDR3 has 14 amino acids. The V gene's germline CDR1 is SGHVS and CDR2 FNYEAQ.

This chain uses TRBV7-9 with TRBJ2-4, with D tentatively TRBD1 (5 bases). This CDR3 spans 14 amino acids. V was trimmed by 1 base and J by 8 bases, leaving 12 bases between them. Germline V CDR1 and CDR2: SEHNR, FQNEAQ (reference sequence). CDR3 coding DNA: TGTGCCAGCAGCTTAGAGGGGTTTGGGGACATTCAGTACTTC. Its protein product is CASSLEGFGDIQYF.

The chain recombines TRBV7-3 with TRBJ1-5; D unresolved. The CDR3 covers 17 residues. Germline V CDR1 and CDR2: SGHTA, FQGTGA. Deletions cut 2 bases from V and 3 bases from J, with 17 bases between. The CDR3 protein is CASSLERWSGYNQPQHF. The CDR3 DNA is TGTGCCAGCAGCTTAGAGCGTTGGTCGGGGTACAATCAGCCCCAGCATTTT.

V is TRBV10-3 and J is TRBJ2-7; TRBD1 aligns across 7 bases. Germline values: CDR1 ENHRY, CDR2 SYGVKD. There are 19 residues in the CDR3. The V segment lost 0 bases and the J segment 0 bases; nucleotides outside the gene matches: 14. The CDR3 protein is CAISESADPTGRNSYEQYF. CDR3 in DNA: TGTGCCATCAGTGAGTCTGCGGATCCGACAGGGAGAAACTCCTACGAGCAGTACTTC.

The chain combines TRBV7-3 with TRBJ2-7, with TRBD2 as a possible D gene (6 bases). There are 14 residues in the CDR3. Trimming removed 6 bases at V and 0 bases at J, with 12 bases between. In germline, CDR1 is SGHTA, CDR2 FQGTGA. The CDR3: CASSAGRSSYEQYF. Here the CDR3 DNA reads TGTGCCAGCAGTGCGGGGAGGAGCTCCTACGAGCAGTACTTC.

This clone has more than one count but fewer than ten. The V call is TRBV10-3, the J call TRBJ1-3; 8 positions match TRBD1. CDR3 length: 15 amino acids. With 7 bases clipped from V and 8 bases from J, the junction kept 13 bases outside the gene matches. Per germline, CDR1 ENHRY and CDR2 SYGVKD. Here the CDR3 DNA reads TGTGCCATCAAGGAAGCAGGGGGCTTGTCGTACACCATATATTTT. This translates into CAIKEAGGLSYTIYF.

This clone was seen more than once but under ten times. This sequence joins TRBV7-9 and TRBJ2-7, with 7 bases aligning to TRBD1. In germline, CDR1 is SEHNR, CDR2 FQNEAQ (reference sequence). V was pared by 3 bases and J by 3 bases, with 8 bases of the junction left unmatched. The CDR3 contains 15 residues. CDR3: CASSFLSGQLYEQYF. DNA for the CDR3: TGTGCCAGCAGCTTTCTCTCGGGACAGCTCTACGAGCAGTACTTC.

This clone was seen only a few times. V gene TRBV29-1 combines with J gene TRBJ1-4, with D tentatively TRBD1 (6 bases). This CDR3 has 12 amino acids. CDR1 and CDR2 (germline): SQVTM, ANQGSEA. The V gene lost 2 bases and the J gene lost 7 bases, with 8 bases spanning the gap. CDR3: CSVEQGFEKLFF. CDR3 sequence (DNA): TGCAGCGTTGAACAGGGGTTTGAAAAACTGTTTTTT. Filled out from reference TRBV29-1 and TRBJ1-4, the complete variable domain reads SAVISQKPSRDICQRGTSLTIQCQVDSQVTMMFWYRQQPGQSLTLIATANQGSEATYESGFVIDKFPISRPNLTFSTLTVSNMSPEDSSIYLCSVEQGFEKLFFGSGTQLSVL.

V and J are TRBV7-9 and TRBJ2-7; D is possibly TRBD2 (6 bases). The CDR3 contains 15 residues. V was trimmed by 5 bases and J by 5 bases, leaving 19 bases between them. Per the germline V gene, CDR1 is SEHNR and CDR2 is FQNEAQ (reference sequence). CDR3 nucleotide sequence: TGTGCCAGCAGCCCCCGTGGAGGGGCCGTACACGAGCAGTACTTC. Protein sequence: CASSPRGGAVHEQYF. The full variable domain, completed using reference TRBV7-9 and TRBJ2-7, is DTGVSQNPRHKITKRGQNVTFRCDPISEHNRLYWYRQTLGQGPEFLTYFQNEAQLEKSRLLSDRFSAERPKGSFSTLEIQRTEQGDSAMYLCASSPRGGAVHEQYFGPGTRLTVT.

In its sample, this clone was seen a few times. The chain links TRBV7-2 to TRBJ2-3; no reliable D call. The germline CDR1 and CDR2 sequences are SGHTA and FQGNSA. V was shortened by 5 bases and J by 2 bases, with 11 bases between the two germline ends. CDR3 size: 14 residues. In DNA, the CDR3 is TGTGCCAGCAGCCTTACAGCTTCCACAGATACGCAGTATTTT. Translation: CASSLTASTDTQYF.

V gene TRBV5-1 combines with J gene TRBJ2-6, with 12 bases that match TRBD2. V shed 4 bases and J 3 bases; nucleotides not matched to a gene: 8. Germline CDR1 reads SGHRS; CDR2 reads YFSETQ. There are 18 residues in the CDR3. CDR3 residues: CASSQSSGRAFGANVLTF. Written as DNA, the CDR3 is TGCGCCAGCAGCCAGTCTAGCGGGAGGGCCTTTGGGGCCAACGTCCTGACTTTC.

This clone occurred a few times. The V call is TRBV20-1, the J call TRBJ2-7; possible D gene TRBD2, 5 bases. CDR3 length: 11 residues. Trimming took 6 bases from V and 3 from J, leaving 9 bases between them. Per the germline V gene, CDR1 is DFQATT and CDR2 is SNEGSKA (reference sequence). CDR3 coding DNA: TGCAGTGCCGAGGGTGTCTACGAGCAGTACTTC. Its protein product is CSAEGVYEQYF.

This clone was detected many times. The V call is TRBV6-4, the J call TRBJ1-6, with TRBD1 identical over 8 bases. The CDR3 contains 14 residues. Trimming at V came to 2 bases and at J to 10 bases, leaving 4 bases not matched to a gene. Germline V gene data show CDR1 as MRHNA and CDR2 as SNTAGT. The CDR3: CASSDTDRGSPLHF. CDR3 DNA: TGTGCCAGCAGTGACACCGACAGGGGCTCACCCCTCCACTTT.

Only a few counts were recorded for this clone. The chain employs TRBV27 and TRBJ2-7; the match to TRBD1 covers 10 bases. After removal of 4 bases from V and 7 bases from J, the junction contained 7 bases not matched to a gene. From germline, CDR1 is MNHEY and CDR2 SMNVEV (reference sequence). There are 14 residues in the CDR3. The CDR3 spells CASSSVWTGGEQYF. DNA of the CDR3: TGTGCCAGCAGTTCCGTATGGACAGGGGGAGAGCAGTACTTC.

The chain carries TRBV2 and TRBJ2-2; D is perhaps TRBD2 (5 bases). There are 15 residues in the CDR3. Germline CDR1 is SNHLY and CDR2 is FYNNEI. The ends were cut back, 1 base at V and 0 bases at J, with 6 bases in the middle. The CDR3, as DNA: TGTGCCAGCAGTGAAGTCGGGGCGAACACCGGGGAGCTGTTTTTT. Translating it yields CASSEVGANTGELFF.

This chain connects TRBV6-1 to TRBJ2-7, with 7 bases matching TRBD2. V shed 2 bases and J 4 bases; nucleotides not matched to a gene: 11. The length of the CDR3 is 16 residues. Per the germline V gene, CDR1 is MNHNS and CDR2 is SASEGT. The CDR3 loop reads CASSERRSSGLYEQYF. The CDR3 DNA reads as TGTGCCAGCAGTGAAAGGCGGTCTAGCGGTTTATACGAGCAGTACTTC.

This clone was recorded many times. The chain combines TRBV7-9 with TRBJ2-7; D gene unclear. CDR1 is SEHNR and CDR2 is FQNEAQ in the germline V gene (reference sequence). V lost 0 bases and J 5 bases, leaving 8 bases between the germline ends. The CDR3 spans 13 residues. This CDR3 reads CASSLATRDEQYF. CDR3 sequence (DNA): TGTGCCAGCAGCTTAGCAACACGGGACGAGCAGTACTTC.